This TCR beta chain was sequenced for a study of identical twins. The study, taken as a whole, reports: Out-of-frame alpha sequences common to twins exhibited a surplus of low generation probability.

It was template switching that added a universal primer site, and there were unique molecular identifiers on the cDNA. TCRdb recomputed calls from the 5' RACE reads with MiXCR, one row per CDR3 protein. There are about 220,000 distinct CDR3 sequences in the sample; around 8% occur only once, and less than 2% lies in the top ten. With respect to this clonotype: The antigen is not known.

Trimming took off 2 bases at V and 2 bases at J, with 13 bases between the two ends. CDR3 length equals 16 residues. Germline V gene sequence: CDR1 MNHEY, CDR2 SVGEGT. These data were also filed under a second study, of yellow fever vaccine responses in identical twins.

The source of this sequence is a woman aged 18-35 years in good health. V usage is TRBV6-2 or TRBV6-3 and J usage is TRBJ2-1; D may be TRBD1 or TRBD2 (5 bases each). Sequences were obtained from memory (CD45RO+) T cells sorted from blood. The CDR3 coding sequence is TGTGCCAGCAGTTACCGGGGCGGACCCCCCTACAATGAGCAGTTCTTC. It codes for CASSYRGGPPYNEQFF.